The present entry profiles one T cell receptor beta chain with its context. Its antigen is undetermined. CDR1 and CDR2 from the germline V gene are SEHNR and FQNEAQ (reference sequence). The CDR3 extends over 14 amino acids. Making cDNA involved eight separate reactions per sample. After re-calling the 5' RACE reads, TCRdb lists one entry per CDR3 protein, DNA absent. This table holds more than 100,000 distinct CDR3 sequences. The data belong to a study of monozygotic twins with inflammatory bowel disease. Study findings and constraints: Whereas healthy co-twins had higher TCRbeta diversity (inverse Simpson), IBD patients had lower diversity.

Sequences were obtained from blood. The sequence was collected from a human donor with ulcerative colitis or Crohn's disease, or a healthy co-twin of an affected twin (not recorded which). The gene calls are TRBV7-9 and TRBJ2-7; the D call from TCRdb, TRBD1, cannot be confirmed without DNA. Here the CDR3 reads CASTSTGEVYEQYF.